This T cell receptor beta chain was recorded in a study of shared clonotypes between healthy human individuals. Here immunoSEQ multiplex PCR was the method, and the copy in TCRdb shows in-frame clones only, minus some. This sample has around 990,000 clones, with approximately 80% found just once. This CDR3 has 18 amino acids. V gave up 3 bases and J gave up 3 bases; unmatched junction bases: 13. Germline assignment: CDR1 MGHRA and CDR2 YSYEKL. Notes on the study in general: In this cohort, only blood was sampled, and tissue repertoires likely differ.

On this clone: Antigen unknown.

Sequenced input: memory CD4+ T cells from PBMCs. Described subset: CD45RA-negative fraction. The V and J genes are TRBV4-1 and TRBJ1-4; 7 bases line up with TRBD1. This clonotype was obtained from a man aged 18 to 30 in good health. Some clones in this sample may be carry-over from other donors' samples. This chain's CDR3 is CASSQKGAGAGSNEKLFF. The CDR3 nucleotides are TGCGCCAGCAGCCAGAAGGGGGCCGGCGCGGGATCTAATGAAAAACTGTTTTTT.